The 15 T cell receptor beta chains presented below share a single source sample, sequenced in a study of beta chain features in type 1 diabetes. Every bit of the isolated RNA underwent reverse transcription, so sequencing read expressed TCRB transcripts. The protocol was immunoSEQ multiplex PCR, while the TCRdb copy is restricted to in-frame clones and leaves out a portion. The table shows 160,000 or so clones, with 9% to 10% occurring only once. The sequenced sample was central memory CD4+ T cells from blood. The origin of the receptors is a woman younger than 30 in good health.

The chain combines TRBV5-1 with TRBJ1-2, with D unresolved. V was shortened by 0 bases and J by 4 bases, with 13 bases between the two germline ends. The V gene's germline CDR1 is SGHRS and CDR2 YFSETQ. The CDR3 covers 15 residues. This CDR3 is CASSLDGDGSYGYTF. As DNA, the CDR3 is TGCGCCAGCAGCTTGGATGGCGACGGGAGCTATGGCTACACCTTC.

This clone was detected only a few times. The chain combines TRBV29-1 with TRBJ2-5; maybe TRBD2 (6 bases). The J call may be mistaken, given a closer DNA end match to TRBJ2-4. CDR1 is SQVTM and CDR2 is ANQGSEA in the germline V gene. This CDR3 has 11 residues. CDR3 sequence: CSVREVDIQYF. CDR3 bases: TGCAGCGTTAGGGAGGTGGACATTCAGTACTTC.

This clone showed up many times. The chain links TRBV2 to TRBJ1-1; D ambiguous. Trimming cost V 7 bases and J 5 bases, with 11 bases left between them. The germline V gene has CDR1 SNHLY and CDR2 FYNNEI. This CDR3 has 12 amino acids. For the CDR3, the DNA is TGTGCCAGCACCCTGAGCAGGACTGAAGCTTTCTTT. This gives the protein CASTLSRTEAFF.

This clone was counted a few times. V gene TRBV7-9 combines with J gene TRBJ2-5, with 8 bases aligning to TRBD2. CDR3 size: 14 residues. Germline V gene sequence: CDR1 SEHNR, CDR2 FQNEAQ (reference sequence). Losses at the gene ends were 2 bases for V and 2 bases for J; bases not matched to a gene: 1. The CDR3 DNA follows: TGTGCCAGCAGCTTAACGGGGGGGCAAGAGACCCAGTACTTC. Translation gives CASSLTGGQETQYF.

CDR3 in DNA: TGTGCCTGGAGTGTAGAGCCTTACGAGCAGTACTTC. Translating gives CAWSVEPYEQYF. This chain links TRBV30 with TRBJ2-7; D not resolved. CDR3 size: 12 residues. The germline V gene encodes CDR1 GTSNPN and CDR2 SVGIG (reference sequence). The germline V and J ends were trimmed by 0 bases and 4 bases, with 7 bases remaining between them.

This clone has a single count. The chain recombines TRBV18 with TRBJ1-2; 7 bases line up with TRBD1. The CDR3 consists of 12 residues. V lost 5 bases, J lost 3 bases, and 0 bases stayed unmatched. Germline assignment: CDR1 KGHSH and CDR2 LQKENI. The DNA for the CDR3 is TGTGCCAGCTCAACAGGGGACTATGGCTACACCTTC. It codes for CASSTGDYGYTF.

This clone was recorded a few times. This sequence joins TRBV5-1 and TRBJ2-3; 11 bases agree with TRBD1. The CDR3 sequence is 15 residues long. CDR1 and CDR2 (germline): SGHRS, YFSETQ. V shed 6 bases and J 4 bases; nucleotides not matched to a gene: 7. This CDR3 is CASTPGQGGSDTQYF. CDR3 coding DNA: TGCGCCAGCACTCCGGGACAGGGGGGATCAGATACGCAGTATTTT.

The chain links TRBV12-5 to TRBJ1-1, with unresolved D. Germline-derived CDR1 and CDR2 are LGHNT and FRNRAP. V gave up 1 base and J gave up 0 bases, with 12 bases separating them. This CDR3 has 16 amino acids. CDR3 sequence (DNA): TGTGCTAGTGGTTTGGCCTTGGATAGCATGAACACTGAAGCTTTCTTT. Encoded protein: CASGLALDSMNTEAFF.

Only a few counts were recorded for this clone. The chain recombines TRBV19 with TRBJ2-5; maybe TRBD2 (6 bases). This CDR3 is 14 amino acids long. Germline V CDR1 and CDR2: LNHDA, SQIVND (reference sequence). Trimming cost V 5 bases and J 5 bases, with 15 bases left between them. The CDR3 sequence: CASSPGPGAETQYF. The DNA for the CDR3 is TGTGCCAGTAGTCCGGGGCCGGGAGCGGAGACCCAGTACTTC.

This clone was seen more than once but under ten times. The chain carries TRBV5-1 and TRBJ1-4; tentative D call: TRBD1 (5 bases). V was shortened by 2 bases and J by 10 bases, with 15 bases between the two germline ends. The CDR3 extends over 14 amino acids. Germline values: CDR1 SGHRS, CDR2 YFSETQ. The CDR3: CASSLETEDGKLFF. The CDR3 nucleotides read TGCGCCAGCAGCTTAGAGACAGAAGACGGAAAACTGTTTTTT.

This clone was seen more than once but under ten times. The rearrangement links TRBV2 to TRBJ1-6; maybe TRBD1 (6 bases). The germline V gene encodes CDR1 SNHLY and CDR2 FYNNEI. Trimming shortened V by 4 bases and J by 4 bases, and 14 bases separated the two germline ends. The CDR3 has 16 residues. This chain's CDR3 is CASSVQGPGYNSPLHF. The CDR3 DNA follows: TGTGCCAGCAGTGTTCAGGGGCCGGGGTATAATTCACCCCTCCACTTT.

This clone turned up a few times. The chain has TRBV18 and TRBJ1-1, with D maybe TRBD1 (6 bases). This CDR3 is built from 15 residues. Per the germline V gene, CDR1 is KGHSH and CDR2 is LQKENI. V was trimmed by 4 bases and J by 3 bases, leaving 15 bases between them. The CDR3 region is CASSLHRVGDTEAFF. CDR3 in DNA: TGTGCCAGCTCACTCCACAGGGTTGGGGACACTGAAGCTTTCTTT.

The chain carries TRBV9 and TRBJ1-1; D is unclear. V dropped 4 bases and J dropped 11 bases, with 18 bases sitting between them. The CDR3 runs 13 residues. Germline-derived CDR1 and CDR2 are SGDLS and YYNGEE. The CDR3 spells CASSQVPGSRAFF. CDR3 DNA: TGTGCCAGCAGCCAAGTCCCGGGGTCGAGGGCTTTCTTT.

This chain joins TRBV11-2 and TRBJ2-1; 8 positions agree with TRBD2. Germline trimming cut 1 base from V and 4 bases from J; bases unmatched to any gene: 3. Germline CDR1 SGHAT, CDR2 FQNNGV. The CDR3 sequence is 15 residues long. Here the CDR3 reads CASSLGLAPYNEQFF. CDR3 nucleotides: TGTGCCAGCAGCTTAGGACTAGCGCCTTACAATGAGCAGTTCTTC.

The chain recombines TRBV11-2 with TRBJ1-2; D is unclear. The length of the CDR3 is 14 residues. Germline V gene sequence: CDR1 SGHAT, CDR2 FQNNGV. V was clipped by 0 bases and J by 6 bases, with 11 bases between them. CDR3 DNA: TGTGCCAGCAGCTTAGAAATCGCCGGTGATGGCTACACCTTC. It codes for CASSLEIAGDGYTF.